These 18 T cell receptor beta chains came from one sample sequenced in a study of chemoradiotherapy in HPV16-positive cancers (dated by TCRdb to between 2021 and 2023). Preparation of the library involved the immunoSEQ multiplex PCR assay. The immuneACCESS repertoire file appears here via TCRdb, limited to in-frame rearrangements. These files lack a portion of the clones; in checked studies, under half of the deficit traces to unresolved V genes, and the cause of the others is not known. Present in this sample are some 17,000 clones, around nine tenths of which were seen just once. The top ten clones comprise approximately 14% of the sample. This specimen consisted of blood, obtained from a patient who underwent chemoradiotherapy. All receptors come from a human donor with HPV-associated anogenital cancer.

J is TRBJ2-7 and V is TRBV19; the D is unclear. Trimming cost V 7 bases and J 5 bases, with 15 bases left between them. CDR1 LNHDA and CDR2 SQIVND come from the germline V gene (reference sequence). The CDR3 has 13 amino acids. The CDR3 spells CASTYDSNDEQYV. CDR3 in DNA: TGTGCCAGTACCTACGACTCGAACGACGAGCAGTACGTC.

Remarks on this clone: Other DNA sequences within the sample encode an identical CDR3. This chain joins TRBV10-2 and TRBJ2-1; 10 nucleotides agree with TRBD2. The CDR3 consists of 13 residues. The ends lost 6 bases at V and 6 bases at J; junction bases unmatched: 2. Germline CDR1 and CDR2: WSHSY and SAAADI. The CDR3 loop is CASRLAGVNEQFF. The CDR3, as DNA: TGCGCCAGCAGGCTAGCGGGGGTCAATGAGCAGTTCTTC.

The J gene is TRBJ1-2, the V gene TRBV4-3, with a possible D match to TRBD1 (6 bases). CDR1 LGHNA and CDR2 YSLEER come from the germline V gene. The CDR3 runs to 14 residues. V was pared by 8 bases and J by 0 bases, with 13 bases between. The CDR3 is CASARDTSNYGYTF. CDR3 nucleotides: TGCGCCAGCGCTCGGGACACTTCTAACTATGGCTACACCTTC.

The rearrangement uses TRBV9 and TRBJ1-1; tentatively, D is TRBD1 (6 bases). The CDR3 is 15 residues long. Looked up from germline, CDR1 is SGDLS and CDR2 is YYNGEE. Trimming left V 1 base short and J 7 bases short, with 17 bases between. CDR3 in amino acids: CASSVISGRGIEAFF. CDR3 in DNA: TGTGCCAGCAGCGTAATTTCGGGAAGGGGGATTGAAGCTTTCTTT.

This chain joins TRBV30 and TRBJ2-2; D is uncertain. The ends were cut back, 3 bases at V and 0 bases at J, with 2 bases in the middle. The CDR3 length is 12 residues. Germline CDR1 and CDR2: GTSNPN and SVGIG (reference sequence). CDR3: CAWSPNTGELFF. CDR3 nucleotide sequence: TGTGCCTGGAGCCCGAACACCGGGGAGCTGTTTTTT.

The chain recombines TRBV19 with TRBJ2-7; TRBD2 might be the D (6 bases). CDR1 LNHDA and CDR2 SQIVND come from the germline V gene (reference sequence). The CDR3 is made up of 16 amino acids. V was shortened by 5 bases and J by 4 bases, with 21 bases between the two germline ends. DNA of the CDR3: TGTGCCAGTAGTGATACGGCGGGGAACATTCAATACGAGCAGTACTTC. Its translation: CASSDTAGNIQYEQYF.

This clone occurred once. This chain links TRBV29-1 with TRBJ1-2; the D is unclear. This CDR3 is 14 amino acids long. V gave up 2 bases and J gave up 7 bases, with 17 bases separating them. Germline V gives CDR1 SQVTM, CDR2 ANQGSEA. CDR3 sequence (DNA): TGCAGCGTTGAAAGAGGTCGCGGGGTGGGTGGCTACACCTTC. As protein: CSVERGRGVGGYTF.

This clone was counted a single time. Written as DNA, the CDR3 is TGTGCCAGCAGCAGGGACTTTCATACGCAGTATTTT. This sequence encodes CASSRDFHTQYF. V and J are TRBV6-5 and TRBJ2-3; a possible D gene is TRBD2 (6 bases). The CDR3 is 12 amino acids. Germline-derived CDR1 and CDR2 are MNHEY and SVGAGI. The V end lost 6 bases, the J end lost 7 bases, and 11 bases lay between the germline ends.

The gene calls are TRBV29-1 and TRBJ2-5; the D is unclear. The DNA end lines up better with TRBJ2-7; the J call may be wrong. Looked up from germline, CDR1 is SQVTM and CDR2 is ANQGSEA. The CDR3 consists of 11 residues. The CDR3 nucleotides are TGCAGCGTTGATACCCAAGGCGAGCAGTACTTC. This sequence encodes CSVDTQGEQYF.

This clone is labeled as large. The V gene is TRBV7-2, the J gene TRBJ1-5; no definite D call. Germline V gene data show CDR1 as SGHTA and CDR2 as FQGNSA. The CDR3 is made up of 13 amino acids. V shed 2 bases and J shed 4 bases, with 6 bases lying between them. The CDR3 bases are TGTGCCAGCAGCTTACAGCCTAATCAGCCCCAGCATTTT. Its protein is CASSLQPNQPQHF.

J is TRBJ2-7 and V is TRBV7-6; D is unclear. CDR3 length: 14 amino acids. Between the trimmed V and J ends, which lost 5 bases and 1 base, there was a span of 12 bases. The germline CDR1 and CDR2 sequences are SGHVS and FNYEAQ. The CDR3 DNA sequence: TGTGCCAGCAGCCCCCAGCCCCAGTCCTACGAGCAGTACTTC. It is translated as CASSPQPQSYEQYF.

V is TRBV27 and J is TRBJ1-2; 11 bases align to TRBD1. The CDR3 is 16 residues long. V shed 3 bases, J shed 6 bases, and the junction held 9 bases outside the gene matches. CDR1 MNHEY and CDR2 SMNVEV come from the germline V gene (reference sequence). CDR3 DNA: TGTGCCAGCAGTTTTTCTGGGACAGGGGGTTCGAATGGCTACACCTTC. This translates into CASSFSGTGGSNGYTF.

The chain employs TRBV7-6 and TRBJ1-5; no definite D call. Germline CDR1 is SGHVS and CDR2 is FNYEAQ. The CDR3 sequence is 14 residues long. Trimming shortened V by 1 base and J by 5 bases, and 9 bases separated the two germline ends. The CDR3 protein is CASSLEASDQPQHF. The CDR3 bases are TGTGCCAGCAGCTTAGAAGCCAGTGATCAGCCCCAGCATTTT.

V usage is TRBV6-5 and J usage is TRBJ2-5, with D maybe TRBD1 (6 bases). The CDR3 runs to 15 residues. Germline CDR1 MNHEY, CDR2 SVGAGI. Trimming left V 2 bases short and J 2 bases short, with 12 bases between. The CDR3 DNA reads TGTGCCAGCAGTTACGGGGGCGGCACGCAAGAGACCCAGTACTTC. Its translation is CASSYGGGTQETQYF.

This chain joins TRBV29-1 and TRBJ1-3; D gene uncertain. The V gene's germline CDR1 is SQVTM and CDR2 ANQGSEA. The CDR3 is 12 amino acids. The CDR3 reads CAEGAAGNTIYF. The CDR3 coding sequence is TGCGCAGAGGGTGCTGCGGGAAACACCATATATTTT.

This chain joins TRBV7-8 and TRBJ2-5, with 7 positions matching TRBD2. CDR1 and CDR2 from the germline V gene are SGHVS and FQNEAQ. The V and J ends lost 1 base and 5 bases, in that order; junction bases with no gene match: 4. The CDR3 has 14 residues. The CDR3 nucleotides are TGTGCCAGCAGCTTAGGTGGGACTACGGAGACCCAGTACTTC. The encoded protein is CASSLGGTTETQYF.

This chain connects TRBV30 to TRBJ1-2; unclear D gene. This CDR3 is built from 13 residues. CDR1 GTSNPN and CDR2 SVGIG come from the germline V gene (reference sequence). The ends were cut back, 4 bases at V and 0 bases at J, with 9 bases in the middle. The CDR3 reads CAWINRSNYGYTF. The CDR3 DNA sequence: TGTGCCTGGATAAACAGATCTAACTATGGCTACACCTTC.

As DNA, the CDR3 is TGTGCCTGGGAGTACTTGGGCACTGAAGCTTTCTTT. Translating gives CAWEYLGTEAFF. The chain couples TRBV30 to TRBJ1-1; D call uncertain. The V gene lost 5 bases and the J gene lost 4 bases, with 11 bases spanning the gap. The CDR3 is 12 amino acids. CDR1 is GTSNPN and CDR2 is SVGIG in the germline V gene (reference sequence).